The 5 T cell receptor beta chains given below trace back to one sample, sequenced in a study of identical twins. MiXCR, applied by TCRdb to the 5' RACE reads, yields one record per CDR3 protein. The table has hundreds of thousands of distinct CDR3 sequences, less than 25% seen once. These data were also reused for a study on T cells expressing NK-cell markers.

The specimen sequenced was PBMCs. The receptors shown here come from a woman in her late teens or twenties in good health.

This chain connects TRBV29-1 to TRBJ1-2; 8 bases map to TRBD1. There are 14 residues in the CDR3. Germline assignment: CDR1 SQVTM and CDR2 ANQGSEA. Germline trimming cut 0 bases from V and 5 bases from J; bases unmatched to any gene: 5. Written as DNA, the CDR3 is TGCAGCGTTGAAGATCTAGACAGGGGTTATGGCTACACCTTC. Its translation: CSVEDLDRGYGYTF.

This chain links TRBV18 with TRBJ2-1; tentative D call: TRBD2 (6 bases). Germline CDR1 KGHSH, CDR2 LQKENI. Trimming removed 3 bases at V and 1 base at J, with 13 bases between. This CDR3 comprises 16 residues. In DNA form, the CDR3 reads TGTGCCAGCTCACCTTCCGGACTAACATCCTACAATGAGCAGTTCTTC. Residues: CASSPSGLTSYNEQFF.

The rearrangement joins TRBV7-9 to TRBJ2-7; D could derive from TRBD1 or TRBD2 (5 bases each). The germline V and J ends were trimmed by 8 bases and 6 bases, with 23 bases remaining between them. The CDR3 length is 15 residues. Looked up from germline, CDR1 is SEHNR and CDR2 is FQNEAQ (reference sequence). Here the CDR3 DNA reads TGTGCCAGCCGCCACCGGGACCTAGTAGGATCCGAGCAGTACTTC. Its protein is CASRHRDLVGSEQYF.

The CDR3 DNA is TGTGCCAGCAGTTTCCGACTAGCGGGGTTCACAGATACGCAGTATTTT. It codes for CASSFRLAGFTDTQYF. The chain recombines TRBV12-3 or TRBV12-4 with TRBJ2-3; 11 bases map to TRBD2. CDR3 length equals 16 residues. The junction had 4 bases not matched to a gene; V was cut back by 3 bases and J by 2 bases.

The rearrangement links TRBV4-2 to TRBJ1-1; D gene ambiguous. Germline V gene data show CDR1 as LGHNA and CDR2 as YNFKEQ. The CDR3 sequence is 15 residues long. V lost 2 bases and J lost 1, with 11 bases in between. The CDR3 nucleotides are TGTGCCAGCAGCCAAACCTCGACGGAGAACACTGAAGCTTTCTTT. Translating it yields CASSQTSTENTEAFF.